This passage covers 18 T cell receptor beta chains from one sample sequenced in a study of blood T cell repertoires in COVID-19. Data came from immunoSEQ multiplex PCR; TCRdb stores just in-frame clones and leaves some out. Of about 320,000 clones in the sample, around 86% were seen once. Sequenced input: PBMCs or T cells enriched from blood (not recorded which). These receptors were taken from a man aged 55 to 70 who had recovered from COVID-19.

The J gene is TRBJ2-3, the V gene TRBV11-2; no reliable D call. Germline-derived CDR1 and CDR2 are SGHAT and FQNNGV. The CDR3 covers 14 residues. V was shortened by 5 bases and J by 2 bases, with 11 bases between the two germline ends. The CDR3 DNA follows: TGTGCCAGCAGCGTAAGAGAAACCACAGATACGCAGTATTTT. This translates into CASSVRETTDTQYF.

The chain links TRBV15 to TRBJ1-4; TRBD1 is a possible D gene (6 bases). Trimming pared 9 bases from V and 1 base from J, leaving 12 bases between. The germline V gene encodes CDR1 LNHNV and CDR2 YYDKDF (reference sequence). This CDR3 is 14 amino acids long. The CDR3 DNA reads TGTGCCACAGGTCAGGGGTTAACTAATGAAAAACTGTTTTTT. Translating it yields CATGQGLTNEKLFF. Looking up the rest from reference TRBV15 and TRBJ1-4 gives the full variable domain: DAMVIQNPRYQVTQFGKPVTLSCSQTLNHNVMYWYQQKSSQAPKLLFHYYDKDFNNEADTPDNFQSRRPNTSFCFLDIRSPGLGDTAMYLCATGQGLTNEKLFFGSGTQLSVL.

V gene TRBV7-9 combines with J gene TRBJ1-2, with D perhaps TRBD1 (6 bases). Germline loops: CDR1 SEHNR, CDR2 FQNEAQ (reference sequence). Trimming removed 1 base at V and 0 bases at J, with 9 bases between. The CDR3 runs 15 residues. The CDR3 sequence is CASSLGTETNYGYTF. DNA for the CDR3: TGTGCCAGCAGCTTAGGGACAGAAACTAACTATGGCTACACCTTC.

This sequence joins TRBV28 and TRBJ1-4; 7 bases match TRBD1. The germline V gene encodes CDR1 MDHEN and CDR2 SYDVKM. The V and J ends lost 6 bases and 6 bases, in that order; junction bases with no gene match: 7. The CDR3 has 14 amino acids. The CDR3: CASSIQGIDEKLFF. The DNA for the CDR3 is TGTGCCAGCAGCATACAGGGGATAGATGAAAAACTGTTTTTT.

V and J are TRBV7-6 and TRBJ1-2; no reliable D call. The V end was cut by 5 bases, the J end by 8 bases, with 15 bases between. The V gene's germline CDR1 is SGHVS and CDR2 FNYEAQ. The CDR3 runs 13 residues. CDR3 region: CASSPAAVGGYTF. The CDR3 DNA reads as TGTGCCAGCAGCCCAGCGGCAGTGGGAGGCTACACCTTC.

The chain joins TRBV5-1 to TRBJ1-1, with TRBD1 matching 7 bases. CDR3 length: 16 residues. The germline V gene encodes CDR1 SGHRS and CDR2 YFSETQ. J was trimmed by 4 bases and V by 0 bases; bases with no gene match: 9. The CDR3: CASSLGPRGSGTEAFF. CDR3 nucleotides: TGCGCCAGCAGCTTGGGCCCCAGGGGGTCAGGCACTGAAGCTTTCTTT.

V gene TRBV6-5 combines with J gene TRBJ2-5; the D is unclear. The length of the CDR3 is 14 residues. The V end was cut by 2 bases, the J end by 1 base, with 8 bases between. Germline values: CDR1 MNHEY, CDR2 SVGAGI. Written as DNA, the CDR3 is TGTGCCAGCAGTTACGGGCTGCTCCAAGAGACCCAGTACTTC. It yields the protein CASSYGLLQETQYF.

V usage is TRBV5-1 and J usage is TRBJ2-1; TRBD2 aligns across 10 bases. Losses at the gene ends were 2 bases for V and 11 bases for J; bases not matched to a gene: 10. This CDR3 is built from 15 residues. Germline CDR1 and CDR2: SGHRS and YFSETQ. The CDR3 loop reads CASSLLGTSEGKQFF. The CDR3 nucleotides read TGCGCCAGCAGCTTACTAGGGACTAGCGAGGGGAAGCAGTTCTTC.

This chain joins TRBV18 and TRBJ1-4; perhaps TRBD1 as D (6 bases). Germline CDR1 is KGHSH and CDR2 is LQKENI. CDR3 length: 14 amino acids. Trimming left V 8 bases short and J 5 bases short, with 15 bases between. This CDR3 is CASARGTLNEKLFF. DNA for the CDR3: TGTGCCAGCGCAAGGGGGACACTCAATGAAAAACTGTTTTTT. Combining the CDR3 with reference TRBV18 and TRBJ1-4 gives the whole variable domain NAGVMQNPRHLVRRRGQEARLRCSPMKGHSHVYWYRQLPEEGLKFMVYLQKENIIDESGMPKERFSAEFPKEGPSILRIQQVVRGDSAAYFCASARGTLNEKLFFGSGTQLSVL.

This chain links TRBV7-2 with TRBJ2-3, with D perhaps TRBD2 (5 bases). The germline gives CDR1 SGHTA, CDR2 FQGNSA. This CDR3 region has 15 residues. V shed 5 bases and J shed 0 bases, with 12 bases lying between them. The CDR3 spells CASSGGRRSTDTQYF. CDR3 sequence (DNA): TGTGCCAGCAGCGGCGGGCGGCGGAGCACAGATACGCAGTATTTT.

This rearrangement joins TRBV2 to TRBJ1-6, with D possibly being TRBD1 (6 bases). There are 15 residues in the CDR3. Germline loops: CDR1 SNHLY, CDR2 FYNNEI. V was clipped by 5 bases and J by 7 bases, with 15 bases between them. The DNA of the CDR3 is TGTGCCAGCAGTTTACAGGGATCCGTAAATTCACCCCTCCACTTT. It translates to CASSLQGSVNSPLHF.

The chain is built from TRBV19 and TRBJ1-1; 8 bases match TRBD1. CDR1 is LNHDA, CDR2 SQIVND, per germline (reference sequence). The CDR3 has 15 residues. J lost 7 bases, V lost 1 base, and 8 bases had no gene match. The CDR3 nucleotides are TGTGCCAGTAGTATAGCCAACAGGGGGTCCTATGAAGCTTTCTTT. Translated: CASSIANRGSYEAFF.

The rearrangement uses TRBV18 and TRBJ2-7, with a tentative D call TRBD2 (5 bases). Between the trimmed V and J ends, which lost 5 bases and 5 bases, there was a span of 10 bases. This CDR3 comprises 12 residues. Germline lookup yields CDR1 KGHSH and CDR2 LQKENI. CDR3 nucleotide sequence: TGTGCCAGCTCAACCACTAGGGACGAGCAGTACTTC. The encoded protein is CASSTTRDEQYF.

The V gene is TRBV4-2, the J gene TRBJ1-5, with D hard to call. Trimming stripped 0 bases from V and 11 bases from J, with 26 bases between. The CDR3 is made up of 18 amino acids. The germline V gene has CDR1 LGHNA and CDR2 YNFKEQ. CDR3 nucleotide sequence: TGTGCCAGCAGCCAAGATGCGGGTTCCAGAACCTCCGGCGTAGCCCAGCATTTT. Its protein product is CASSQDAGSRTSGVAQHF.

This clone appeared once. The chain carries TRBV5-1 and TRBJ1-4, with 7 nucleotides matching TRBD1. This CDR3 has 14 amino acids. The junction had 4 bases not matched to a gene; V was cut back by 6 bases and J by 2 bases. Germline CDR1 is SGHRS and CDR2 is YFSETQ. CDR3 in amino acids: CASKQQGTNEKLFF. The CDR3 DNA reads TGCGCCAGCAAACAACAGGGGACTAATGAAAAACTGTTTTTT.

The chain joins TRBV2 to TRBJ2-7, with D perhaps matching TRBD2 (5 bases). This CDR3 is built from 14 residues. With 8 bases removed from V and 0 bases from J, the gap between germline ends came to 14 bases. Germline assignment: CDR1 SNHLY and CDR2 FYNNEI. CDR3 amino acids: CASLARDSSYEQYF. CDR3 nucleotide sequence: TGTGCCAGCCTAGCCCGCGACTCCTCCTACGAGCAGTACTTC. Full variable domain (outside the CDR3, taken from reference TRBV2 and TRBJ2-7): EPEVTQTPSHQVTQMGQEVILRCVPISNHLYFYWYRQILGQKVEFLVSFYNNEISEKSEIFDDQFSVERPDGSNFTLKIRSTKLEDSAMYFCASLARDSSYEQYFGPGTRLTVT.

This chain links TRBV24-1 with TRBJ2-6; the D is unclear. CDR1 KGHDR and CDR2 SFDVKD come from the germline V gene. Trimming stripped 4 bases from V and 0 bases from J, with 18 bases between. The CDR3 is made up of 19 amino acids. For the CDR3, the DNA is TGTGCCACCAGTGAGACCGTAGGAGCTTCCAGCTCTGGGGCCAACGTCCTGACTTTC. It translates to CATSETVGASSSGANVLTF.

The table lists this clone with a count of one. The same CDR3 is also encoded by other DNA sequences in this sample. The CDR3 nucleotides are TGCGCCAGCAGCCCAGACAGGGCCGGCTACACCTTC. It is translated as CASSPDRAGYTF. This chain uses TRBV5-1 with TRBJ1-2; 7 bases agree with TRBD1. The CDR3 consists of 12 residues. CDR1 SGHRS and CDR2 YFSETQ come from the germline V gene. Trimming removed 4 bases from V and 8 bases from J; junction bases left unmatched: 5. The whole variable domain, filled in from reference TRBV5-1 and TRBJ1-2, reads KAGVTQTPRYLIKTRGQQVTLSCSPISGHRSVSWYQQTPGQGLQFLFEYFSETQRNKGNFPGRFSGRQFSNSRSEMNVSTLELGDSALYLCASSPDRAGYTFGSGTRLTVV.